This TCR beta chain was sequenced for a study of response to subunit inactivated influenza vaccine. Points from the study as a whole: Authors suggested each seasonal flu vaccination may recruit only limited numbers of new T cells.

The CDR3 totals 12 residues. Germline V gives CDR1 DFQATT, CDR2 SNEGSKA (reference sequence). V lost 6 bases, J lost 2 bases, and 11 bases lay in between. The sample holds a few counts of this clonotype. The antigen remains unidentified. TCRdb reanalysed the RT-PCR reads using MiXCR and keeps one entry per CDR3 protein. The repertoire holds 500,000 to 550,000 distinct CDR3 sequences, with under 8.5% as singletons. Sequencing used PBMCs from blood, obtained roughly 24 months after vaccination. The chain recombines TRBV20-1 with TRBJ2-7; TRBD2 is a possible D gene (6 bases). The TCR originated in a man between 50 and 75 years old who received an inactivated influenza vaccine. DNA for the CDR3: TGCAGTGCGAGCGGGCTTGCCTACGAGCAGTACTTC. It translates to CSASGLAYEQYF.